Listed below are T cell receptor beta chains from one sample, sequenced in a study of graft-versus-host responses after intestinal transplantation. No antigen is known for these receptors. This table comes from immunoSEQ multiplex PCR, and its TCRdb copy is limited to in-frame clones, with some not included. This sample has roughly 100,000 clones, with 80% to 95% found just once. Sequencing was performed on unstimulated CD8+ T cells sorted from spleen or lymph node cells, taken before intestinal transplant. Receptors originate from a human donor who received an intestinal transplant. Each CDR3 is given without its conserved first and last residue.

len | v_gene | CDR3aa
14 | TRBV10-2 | ASSEWGTTSYNEQF
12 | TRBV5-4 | ASSGDRVNTEAF
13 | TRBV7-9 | ASSPPDPPTGELF
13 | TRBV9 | ASSDRQEMNTEAF
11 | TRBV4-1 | ASTSNPHLEAF
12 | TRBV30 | AWSAGGGGYGYT
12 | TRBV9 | ASSVDRLNYGYT
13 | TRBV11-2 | ASSLWGGAVDTQY
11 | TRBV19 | ASSSRLGGELF
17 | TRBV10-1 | ASTNAGAERPATNEKLF
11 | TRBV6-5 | ASSYRSDTEAF
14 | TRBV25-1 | ASSEQDRGPLTEAF
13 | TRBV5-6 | ASSLVSGPSDEQF
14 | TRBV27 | ASSLVGTFHTGELF
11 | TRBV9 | ASSQNSNQPQH
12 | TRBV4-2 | ASSQEDRDTEAF
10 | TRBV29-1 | SVEDQRGEQY
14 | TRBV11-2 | ASSPNGQVFMNEQF
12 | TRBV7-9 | ASSLGGGEYEQY
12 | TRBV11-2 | ASSLAGVWTEAF
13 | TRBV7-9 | ASSPPASGTGELF
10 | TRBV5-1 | ASRGEVYGYT
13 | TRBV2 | ASSEGLAGGNEQF
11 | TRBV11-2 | ASSLAGNTEAF
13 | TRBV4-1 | ASGYQGAGANVLT
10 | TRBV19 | ASSRPGETQY
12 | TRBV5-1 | ASSPLGRGDEQY
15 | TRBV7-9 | ASSHYRMGSVWEKLF
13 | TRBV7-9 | ASSHGGESYNEQF
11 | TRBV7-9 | ASKGEPNTEAF
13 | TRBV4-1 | ASSQVLGSGQAQY
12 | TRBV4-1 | ASSQGAGGYGYT
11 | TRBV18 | ASSPMEVNEQF
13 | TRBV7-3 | ASSSGEAPLSEQY
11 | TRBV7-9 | ASSSQDVGEQY
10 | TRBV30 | AWSPNNEKLF
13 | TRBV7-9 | ASSPPGTVVYGYT
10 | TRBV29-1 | SVARGNGELF
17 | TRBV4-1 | ASSQEGVQGYVIMGPQH
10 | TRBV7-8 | ASSSTGGEQY
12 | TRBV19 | ASSIGGYFYEQY
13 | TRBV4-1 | ASSLHSGGNYEQY
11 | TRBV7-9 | ASSLNVLYEQY
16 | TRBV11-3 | ASSLMGTSGGAAHEQF
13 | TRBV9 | ASSPGIAPSYEQY
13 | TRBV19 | ASSGTTLSTDTQY
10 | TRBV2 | ASILYRDTQY